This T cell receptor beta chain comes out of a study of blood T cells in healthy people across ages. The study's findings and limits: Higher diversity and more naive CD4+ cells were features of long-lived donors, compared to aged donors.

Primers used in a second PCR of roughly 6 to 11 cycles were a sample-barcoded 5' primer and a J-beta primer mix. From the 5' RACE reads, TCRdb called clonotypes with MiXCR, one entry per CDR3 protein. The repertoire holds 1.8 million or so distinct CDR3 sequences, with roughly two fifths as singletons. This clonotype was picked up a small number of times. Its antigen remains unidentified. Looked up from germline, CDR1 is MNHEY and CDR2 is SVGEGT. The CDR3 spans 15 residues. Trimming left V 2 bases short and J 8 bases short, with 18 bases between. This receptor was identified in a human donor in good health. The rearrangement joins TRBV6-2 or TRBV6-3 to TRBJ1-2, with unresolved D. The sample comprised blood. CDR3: CASSYREDGLGGYTF. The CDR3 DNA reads TGTGCCAGCAGTTACAGGGAGGACGGGCTGGGAGGCTACACCTTC.